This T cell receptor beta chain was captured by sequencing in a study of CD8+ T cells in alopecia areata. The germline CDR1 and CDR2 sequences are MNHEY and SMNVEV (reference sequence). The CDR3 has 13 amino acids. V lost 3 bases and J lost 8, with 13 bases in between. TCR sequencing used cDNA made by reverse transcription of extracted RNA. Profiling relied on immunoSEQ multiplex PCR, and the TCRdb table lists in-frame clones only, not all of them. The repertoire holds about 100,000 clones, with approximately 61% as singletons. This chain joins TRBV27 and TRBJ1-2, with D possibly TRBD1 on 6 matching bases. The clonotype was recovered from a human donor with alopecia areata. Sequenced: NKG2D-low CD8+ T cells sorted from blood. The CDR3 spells CASSLGAGDGYTF. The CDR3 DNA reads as TGTGCCAGCAGTTTGGGCGCAGGGGACGGCTACACCTTC.